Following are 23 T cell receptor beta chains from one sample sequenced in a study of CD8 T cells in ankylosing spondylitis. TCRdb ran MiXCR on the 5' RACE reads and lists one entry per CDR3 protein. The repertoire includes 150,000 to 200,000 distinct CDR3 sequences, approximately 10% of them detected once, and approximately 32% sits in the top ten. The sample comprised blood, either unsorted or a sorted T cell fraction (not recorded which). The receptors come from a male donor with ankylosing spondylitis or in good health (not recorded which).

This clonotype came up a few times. CDR3 nucleotide sequence: TGCAGTGCTAGAGATCGTCAGCGGGAGTACGCAGATACGCAGTATTTT. Translating gives CSARDRQREYADTQYF. The genes are TRBV20-1 and TRBJ2-3; TRBD2 aligns across 8 bases. Trimming cost V 0 bases and J 4 bases; bases outside gene matches: 9. In germline, CDR1 is DFQATT, CDR2 SNEGSKA (reference sequence). This CDR3 is built from 16 residues.

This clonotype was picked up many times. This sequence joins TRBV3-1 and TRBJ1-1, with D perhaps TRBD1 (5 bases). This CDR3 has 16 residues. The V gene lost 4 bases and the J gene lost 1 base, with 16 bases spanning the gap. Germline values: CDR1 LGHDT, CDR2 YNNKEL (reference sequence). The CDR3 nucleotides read TGTGCCAGCAGCCGTATGGGGGGTTCCACGAACACTGAAGCTTTCTTT. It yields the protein CASSRMGGSTNTEAFF. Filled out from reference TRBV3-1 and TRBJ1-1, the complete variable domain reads DTAVSQTPKYLVTQMGNDKSIKCEQNLGHDTMYWYKQDSKKFLKIMFSYNNKELIINETVPNRFSPKSPDKAHLNLHINSLELGDSAVYFCASSRMGGSTNTEAFFGQGTRLTVV.

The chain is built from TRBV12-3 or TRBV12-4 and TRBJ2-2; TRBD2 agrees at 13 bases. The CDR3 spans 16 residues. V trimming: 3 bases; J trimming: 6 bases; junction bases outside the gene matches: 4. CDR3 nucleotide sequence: TGTGCCAGCAGTTTTACTAGCGGGAGGGCCTCCGGGGAGCTGTTTTTT. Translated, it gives CASSFTSGRASGELFF.

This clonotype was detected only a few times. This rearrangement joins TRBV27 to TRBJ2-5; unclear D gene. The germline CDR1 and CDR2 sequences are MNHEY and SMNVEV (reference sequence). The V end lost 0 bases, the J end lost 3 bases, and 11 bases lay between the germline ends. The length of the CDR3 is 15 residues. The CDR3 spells CASSLSSHGEETQYF. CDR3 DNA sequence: TGTGCCAGCAGTTTATCGAGTCACGGAGAAGAGACCCAGTACTTC.

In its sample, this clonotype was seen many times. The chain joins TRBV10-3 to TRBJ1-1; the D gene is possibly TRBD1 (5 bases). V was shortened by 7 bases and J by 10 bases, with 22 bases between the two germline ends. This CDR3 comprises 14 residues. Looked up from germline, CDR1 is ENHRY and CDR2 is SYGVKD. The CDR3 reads CAINPGGVHSGAFF. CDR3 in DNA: TGTGCCATCAACCCCGGAGGGGTGCATAGCGGAGCTTTCTTT.

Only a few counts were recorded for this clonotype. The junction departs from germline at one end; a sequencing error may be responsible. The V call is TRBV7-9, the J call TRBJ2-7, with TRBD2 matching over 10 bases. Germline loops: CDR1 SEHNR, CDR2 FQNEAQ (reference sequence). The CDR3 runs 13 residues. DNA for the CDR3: TGTGCCAGCAGCCTAGCGGGAGTTTACGAGCAGTACTTC. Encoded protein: CASSLAGVYEQYF.

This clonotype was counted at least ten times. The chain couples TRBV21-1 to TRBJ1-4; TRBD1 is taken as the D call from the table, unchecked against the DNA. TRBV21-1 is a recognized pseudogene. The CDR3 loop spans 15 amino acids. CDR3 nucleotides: TGTGCCAGCAGCAAAGTCGAGACCCCTAACTCAGAACTGTTTTTT. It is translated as CASSKVETPNSELFF.

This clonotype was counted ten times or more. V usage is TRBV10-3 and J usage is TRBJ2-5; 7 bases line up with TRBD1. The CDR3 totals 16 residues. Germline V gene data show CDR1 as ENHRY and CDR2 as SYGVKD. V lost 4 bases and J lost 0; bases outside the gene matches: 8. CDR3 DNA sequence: TGTGCCATCAGTGGGCCCCCGGGACAGAACCAAGAGACCCAGTACTTC. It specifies CAISGPPGQNQETQYF.

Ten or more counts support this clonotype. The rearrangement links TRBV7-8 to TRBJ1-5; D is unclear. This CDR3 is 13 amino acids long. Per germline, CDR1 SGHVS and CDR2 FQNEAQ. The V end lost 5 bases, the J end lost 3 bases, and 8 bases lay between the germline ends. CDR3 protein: CASSGGDNQPQHF. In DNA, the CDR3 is TGTGCCAGCAGCGGCGGTGACAATCAGCCCCAGCATTTT.

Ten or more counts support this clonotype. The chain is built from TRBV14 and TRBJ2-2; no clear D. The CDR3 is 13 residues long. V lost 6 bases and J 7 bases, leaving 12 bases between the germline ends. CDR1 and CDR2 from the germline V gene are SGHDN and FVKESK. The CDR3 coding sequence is TGTGCCAGCAGGCAGACCCTAAACGGGGAGCTGTTTTTT. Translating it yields CASRQTLNGELFF.

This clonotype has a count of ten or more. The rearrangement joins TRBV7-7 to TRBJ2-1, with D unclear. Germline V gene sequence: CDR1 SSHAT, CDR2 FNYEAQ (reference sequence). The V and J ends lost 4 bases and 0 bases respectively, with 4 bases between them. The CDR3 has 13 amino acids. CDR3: CASSSDSYNEQFF. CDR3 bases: TGTGCCAGCAGCTCCGACTCCTACAATGAGCAGTTCTTC.

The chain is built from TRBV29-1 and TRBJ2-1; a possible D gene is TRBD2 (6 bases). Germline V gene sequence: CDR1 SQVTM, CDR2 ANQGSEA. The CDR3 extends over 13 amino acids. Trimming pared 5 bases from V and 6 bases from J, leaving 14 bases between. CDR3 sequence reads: CSVYNGGGNEQFF. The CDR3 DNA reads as TGCAGCGTTTATAACGGGGGAGGCAATGAGCAGTTCTTC.

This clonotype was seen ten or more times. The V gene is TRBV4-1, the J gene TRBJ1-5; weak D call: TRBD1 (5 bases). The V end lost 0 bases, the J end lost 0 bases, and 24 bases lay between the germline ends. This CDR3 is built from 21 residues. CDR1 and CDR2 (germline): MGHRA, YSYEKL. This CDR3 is CASSQDDGLWPGMNSNQPQHF. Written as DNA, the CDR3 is TGCGCCAGCAGCCAAGATGATGGCTTATGGCCAGGGATGAATAGCAATCAGCCCCAGCATTTT.

CDR3 sequence: CASSLSSGTQPYEQYF. CDR3 bases: TGTGCCAGTAGTCTCTCGTCGGGAACCCAACCCTACGAGCAGTACTTC. The chain recombines TRBV19 with TRBJ2-7; weak D call: TRBD2 (5 bases). The ends were cut back, 5 bases at V and 2 bases at J, with 19 bases in the middle. The CDR3 is made up of 16 amino acids. The germline gives CDR1 LNHDA, CDR2 SQIVND (reference sequence).

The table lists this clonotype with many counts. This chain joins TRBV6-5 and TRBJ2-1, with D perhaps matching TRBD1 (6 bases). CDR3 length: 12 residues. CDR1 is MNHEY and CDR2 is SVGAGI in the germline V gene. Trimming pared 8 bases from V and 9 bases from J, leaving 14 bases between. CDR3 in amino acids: CASHQTRGEQFF. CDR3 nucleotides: TGTGCCAGCCACCAGACCAGGGGTGAGCAGTTCTTC.

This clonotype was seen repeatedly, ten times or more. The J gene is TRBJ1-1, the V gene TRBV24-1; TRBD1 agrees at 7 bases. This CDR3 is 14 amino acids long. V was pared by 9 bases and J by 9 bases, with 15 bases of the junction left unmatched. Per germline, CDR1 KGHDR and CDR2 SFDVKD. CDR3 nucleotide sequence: TGTGCCACCCACCAGGACAGGAGAATTGGAAAAGCTTTCTTT. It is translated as CATHQDRRIGKAFF.

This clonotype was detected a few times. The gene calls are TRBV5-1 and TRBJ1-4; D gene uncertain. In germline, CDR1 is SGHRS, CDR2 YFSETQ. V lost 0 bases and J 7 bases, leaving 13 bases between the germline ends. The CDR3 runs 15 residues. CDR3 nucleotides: TGCGCCAGCAGCTTGGAGGCCAGCGCTGGTGAAAAACTGTTTTTT. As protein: CASSLEASAGEKLFF.

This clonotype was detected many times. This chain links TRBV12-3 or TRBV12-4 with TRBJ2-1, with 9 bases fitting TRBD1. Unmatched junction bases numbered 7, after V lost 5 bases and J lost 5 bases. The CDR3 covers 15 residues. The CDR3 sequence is CASSPQGAFNNEQFF. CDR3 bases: TGTGCCAGCAGTCCACAGGGGGCTTTCAACAATGAGCAGTTCTTC.

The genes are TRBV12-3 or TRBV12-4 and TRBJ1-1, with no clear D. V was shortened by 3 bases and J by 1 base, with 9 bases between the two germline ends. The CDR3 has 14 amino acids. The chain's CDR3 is CASSFIAGNTEAFF. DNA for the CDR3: TGTGCCAGCAGTTTCATCGCTGGGAACACTGAAGCTTTCTTT.

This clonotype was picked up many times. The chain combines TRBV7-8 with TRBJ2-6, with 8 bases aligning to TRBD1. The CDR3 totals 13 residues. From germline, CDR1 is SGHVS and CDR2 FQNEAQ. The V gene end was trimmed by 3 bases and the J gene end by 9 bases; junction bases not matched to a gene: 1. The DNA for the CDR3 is TGTGCCAGCAGCTTCGGACAGGGCAACGTCCTGACTTTC. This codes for CASSFGQGNVLTF.

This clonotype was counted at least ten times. The CDR3 protein is CASSLEGTRSYNEQFF. CDR3 in DNA: TGCGCCAGCAGCTTGGAGGGGACGAGGTCGTACAATGAGCAGTTCTTC. This chain links TRBV5-1 with TRBJ2-1; D may correspond to TRBD1 or TRBD2 (5 bases each). The CDR3 has 16 amino acids. Trimming stripped 0 bases from V and 4 bases from J, with 14 bases between. The V gene's germline CDR1 is SGHRS and CDR2 YFSETQ.

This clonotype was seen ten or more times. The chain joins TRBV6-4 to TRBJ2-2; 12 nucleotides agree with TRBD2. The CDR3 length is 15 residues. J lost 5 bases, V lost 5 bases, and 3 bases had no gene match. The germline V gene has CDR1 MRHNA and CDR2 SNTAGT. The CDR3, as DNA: TGTGCCAGCAGTCCACTAGCGGGAGGAACCGGGGAGCTGTTTTTT. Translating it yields CASSPLAGGTGELFF.

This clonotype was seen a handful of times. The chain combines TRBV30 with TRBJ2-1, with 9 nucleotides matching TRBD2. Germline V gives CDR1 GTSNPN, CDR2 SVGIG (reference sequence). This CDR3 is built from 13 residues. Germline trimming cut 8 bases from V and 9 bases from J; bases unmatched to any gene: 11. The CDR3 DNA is TGTGCCACGTCTAGCGGGAATCGCGGTGAGCAGTTCTTC. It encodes CATSSGNRGEQFF.